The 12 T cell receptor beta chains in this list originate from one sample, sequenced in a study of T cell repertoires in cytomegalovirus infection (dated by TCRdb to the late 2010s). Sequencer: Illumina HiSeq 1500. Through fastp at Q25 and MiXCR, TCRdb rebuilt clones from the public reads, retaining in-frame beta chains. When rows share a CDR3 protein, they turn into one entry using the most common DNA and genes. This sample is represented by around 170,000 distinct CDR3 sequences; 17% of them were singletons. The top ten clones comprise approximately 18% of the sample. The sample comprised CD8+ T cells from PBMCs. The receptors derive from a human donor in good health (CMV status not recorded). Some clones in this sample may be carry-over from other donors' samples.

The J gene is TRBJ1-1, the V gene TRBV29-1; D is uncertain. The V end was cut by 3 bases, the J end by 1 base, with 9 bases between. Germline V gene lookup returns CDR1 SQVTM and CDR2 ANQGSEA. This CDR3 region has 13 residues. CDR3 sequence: CSVDPRQNTEAFF. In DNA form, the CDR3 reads TGCAGCGTTGACCCTCGACAGAACACTGAAGCTTTCTTT.

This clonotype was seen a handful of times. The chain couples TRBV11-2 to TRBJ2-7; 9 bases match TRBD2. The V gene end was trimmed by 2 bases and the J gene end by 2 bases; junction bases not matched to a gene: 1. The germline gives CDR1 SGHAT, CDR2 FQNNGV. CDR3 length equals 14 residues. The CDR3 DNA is TGTGCCAGCAGCTTAAGCGGGGGGACCTACGAGCAGTACTTC. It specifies CASSLSGGTYEQYF.

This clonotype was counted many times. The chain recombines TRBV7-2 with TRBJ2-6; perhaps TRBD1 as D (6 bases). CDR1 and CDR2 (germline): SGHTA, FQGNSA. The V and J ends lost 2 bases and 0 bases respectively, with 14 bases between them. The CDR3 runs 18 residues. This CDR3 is CASSLPPGAGSGANVLTF. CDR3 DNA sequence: TGTGCCAGCAGCTTACCACCAGGGGCAGGCTCTGGGGCCAACGTCCTGACTTTC.

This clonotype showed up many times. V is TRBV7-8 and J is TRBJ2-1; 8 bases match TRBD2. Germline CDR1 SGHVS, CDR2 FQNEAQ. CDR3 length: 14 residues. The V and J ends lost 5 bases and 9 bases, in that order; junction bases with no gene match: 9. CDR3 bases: TGTGCCAGCAGCCCTATGAGACTAGCGCTTGAGCAGTTCTTC. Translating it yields CASSPMRLALEQFF. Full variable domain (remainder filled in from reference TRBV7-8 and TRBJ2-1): GAGVSQSPRYKVAKRGQDVALRCDPISGHVSLFWYQQALGQGPEFLTYFQNEAQLDKSGLPSDRFFAERPEGSVSTLKIQRTQQEDSAVYLCASSPMRLALEQFFGPGTRLTVL.

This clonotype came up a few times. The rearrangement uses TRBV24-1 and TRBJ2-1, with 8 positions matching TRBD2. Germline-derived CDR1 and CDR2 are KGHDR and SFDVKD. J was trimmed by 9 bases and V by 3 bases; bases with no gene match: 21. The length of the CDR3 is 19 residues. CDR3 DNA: TGTGCCACCAGTGATGGGGACGCGGGAGGAGGATCTTATGGGGCTGAGCAGTTCTTC. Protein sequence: CATSDGDAGGGSYGAEQFF.

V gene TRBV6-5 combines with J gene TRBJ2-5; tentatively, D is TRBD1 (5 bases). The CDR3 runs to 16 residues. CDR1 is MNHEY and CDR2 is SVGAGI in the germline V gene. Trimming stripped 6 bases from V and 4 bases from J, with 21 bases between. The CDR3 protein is CASSSQTVILGETQYF. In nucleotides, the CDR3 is TGTGCCAGCAGCTCCCAGACAGTTATCTTGGGAGAGACCCAGTACTTC.

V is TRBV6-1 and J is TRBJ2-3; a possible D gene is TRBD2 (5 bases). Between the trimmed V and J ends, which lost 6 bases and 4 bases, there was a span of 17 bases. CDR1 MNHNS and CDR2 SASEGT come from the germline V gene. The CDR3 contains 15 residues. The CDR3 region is CASRAAYGTPDTQYF. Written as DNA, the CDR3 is TGTGCCAGCAGAGCGGCCTATGGAACCCCAGATACGCAGTATTTT.

The CDR3 DNA follows: TGTGCCAGCAGTGAAAGGGGGGGGCCCTACGAGCAGTACTTC. It is translated as CASSERGGPYEQYF. The chain joins TRBV2 to TRBJ2-7; tentative D call: TRBD2 (7 bases). CDR1 is SNHLY, CDR2 FYNNEI, per germline. V was shortened by 2 bases and J by 2 bases, with 10 bases between the two germline ends. CDR3 size: 14 residues.

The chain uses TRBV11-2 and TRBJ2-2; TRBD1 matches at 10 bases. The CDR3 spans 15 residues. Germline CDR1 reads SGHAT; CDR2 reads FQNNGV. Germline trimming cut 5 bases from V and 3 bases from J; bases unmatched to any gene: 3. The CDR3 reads CASSPDRGHTGELFF. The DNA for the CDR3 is TGTGCCAGCAGCCCTGACAGGGGGCACACCGGGGAGCTGTTTTTT.

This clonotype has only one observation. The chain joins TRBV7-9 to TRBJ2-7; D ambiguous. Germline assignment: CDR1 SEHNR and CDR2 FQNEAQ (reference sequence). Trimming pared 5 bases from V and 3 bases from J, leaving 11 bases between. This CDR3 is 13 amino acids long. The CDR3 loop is CASSPRWGYEQYF. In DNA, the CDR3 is TGTGCCAGCAGCCCACGGTGGGGCTACGAGCAGTACTTC.

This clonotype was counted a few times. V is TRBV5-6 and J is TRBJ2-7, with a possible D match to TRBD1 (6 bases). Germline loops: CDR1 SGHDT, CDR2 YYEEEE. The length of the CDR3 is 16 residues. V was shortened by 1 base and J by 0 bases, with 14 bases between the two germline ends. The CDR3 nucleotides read TGTGCCAGCAGCTTGATTAAGCAGGGGAGCTCCTACGAGCAGTACTTC. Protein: CASSLIKQGSSYEQYF.

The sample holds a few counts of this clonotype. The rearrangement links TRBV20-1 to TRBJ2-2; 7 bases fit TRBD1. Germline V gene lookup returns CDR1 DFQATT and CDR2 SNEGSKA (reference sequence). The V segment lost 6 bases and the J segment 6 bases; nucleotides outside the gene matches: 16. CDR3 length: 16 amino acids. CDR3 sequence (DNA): TGCAGTGCCCCGACTGTTAGGGGGCGTTTAGCCGGGGAGCTGTTTTTT. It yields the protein CSAPTVRGRLAGELFF.